A single sample is the source of the 26 T cell receptor beta chains below, sequenced in a study of OX40 agonist ivuxolimab in advanced cancers. Assay used: immunoSEQ multiplex PCR; TCRdb lists only in-frame clones, some missing. This table holds 20,000 or so clones, about three quarters found once. Sample: CD4+ or CD8+ T cells sorted from blood, taken in a trial of the OX40 agonist ivuxolimab. These receptors all stem from an adult with an advanced solid tumor such as melanoma, head and neck, liver or kidney cancer.

V usage is TRBV27 and J usage is TRBJ2-7; a weak D match, TRBD1 (6 bases). CDR3 length: 14 residues. Germline CDR1 is MNHEY and CDR2 is SMNVEV (reference sequence). Trimming removed 5 bases at V and 3 bases at J, with 14 bases between. The CDR3 sequence is CASSKRDKNYEQYF. Written as DNA, the CDR3 is TGTGCCAGCAGTAAACGGGACAAGAACTACGAGCAGTACTTC.

The chain is built from TRBV29-1 and TRBJ2-1, with 7 bases lining up with TRBD1. This CDR3 has 12 residues. Germline trimming cut 7 bases from V and 8 bases from J; bases unmatched to any gene: 8. The germline V gene has CDR1 SQVTM and CDR2 ANQGSEA. CDR3 residues: CSEGDSRHEQFF. In nucleotides, the CDR3 is TGCAGCGAAGGGGACAGCAGGCATGAGCAGTTCTTC.

The rearrangement links TRBV6-5 to TRBJ1-1; D is undetermined. V was pared by 6 bases and J by 1 base, with 9 bases between. The CDR3 runs 13 residues. CDR1 and CDR2 (germline): MNHEY, SVGAGI. The DNA of the CDR3 is TGTGCCAGCAGCCCGACACCGAACACTGAAGCTTTCTTT. Translated: CASSPTPNTEAFF.

By frequency in the sample, this clone is medium-sized. The chain links TRBV7-2 to TRBJ2-7, with 8 bases that match TRBD2. The CDR3 is made up of 16 amino acids. Germline CDR1 reads SGHTA; CDR2 reads FQGNSA. V dropped 1 base and J dropped 7; count of bases not matched to a gene: 12. The CDR3 nucleotides read TGTGCCAGCAGCTTAGTCTCCGCTAGCGGGTCCCTGGAGCAGTACTTC. As protein: CASSLVSASGSLEQYF. The full variable domain, in which reference TRBV7-2 and TRBJ2-7 provide the parts outside the CDR3, is GAGVSQSPSNKVTEKGKDVELRCDPISGHTALYWYRQSLGQGLEFLIYFQGNSAPDKSGLPSDRFSAERTGGSVSTLTIQRTQQEDSAVYLCASSLVSASGSLEQYFGPGTRLTVT.

A note on this clone: A read error may account for a junction end that differs from germline. The chain carries TRBV19 and TRBJ1-5, with D possibly matching TRBD1 (5 bases). There are 14 residues in the CDR3. CDR1 LNHDA and CDR2 SQIVND come from the germline V gene (reference sequence). The CDR3 nucleotides read TGTGCCAGTAGAATAGGAGGGGGCAATCAGCCCCAGCATTTT. Amino acids: CASRIGGGNQPQHF.

V usage is TRBV19 and J usage is TRBJ2-7; D is unclear. Per germline, CDR1 LNHDA and CDR2 SQIVND (reference sequence). The length of the CDR3 is 15 residues. Trimming pared 6 bases from V and 1 base from J, leaving 16 bases between. The CDR3 protein is CASRVTPEESYEQYF. Here the CDR3 DNA reads TGTGCCAGTAGAGTAACCCCAGAGGAGTCCTACGAGCAGTACTTC. Filled out from reference TRBV19 and TRBJ2-7, the complete variable domain reads DGGITQSPKYLFRKEGQNVTLSCEQNLNHDAMYWYRQDPGQGLRLIYYSQIVNDFQKGDIAEGYSVSREKKESFPLTVTSAQKNPTAFYLCASRVTPEESYEQYFGPGTRLTVT.

This sequence joins TRBV7-8 and TRBJ2-5; 8 bases agree with TRBD1. Germline V gives CDR1 SGHVS, CDR2 FQNEAQ. This CDR3 contains 14 residues. V dropped 5 bases and J dropped 7; count of bases not matched to a gene: 9. The CDR3 nucleotides are TGTGCCAGCAGCCAAAGACAGGGGACAGGGACCCAGTACTTC. Amino acids: CASSQRQGTGTQYF.

The V call is TRBV6-5, the J call TRBJ2-3; D remains ambiguous. The V end lost 2 bases, the J end lost 0 bases, and 9 bases lay between the germline ends. CDR1 and CDR2 (germline): MNHEY, SVGAGI. The CDR3 consists of 15 residues. For the CDR3, the DNA is TGTGCCAGCAGTTACGAGACGGCTAGCACAGATACGCAGTATTTT. This gives the protein CASSYETASTDTQYF.

V gene TRBV5-1 combines with J gene TRBJ1-4; no clear D. Deletions cut 4 bases from V and 8 bases from J, with 12 bases between. This CDR3 is built from 13 residues. Germline CDR1 reads SGHRS; CDR2 reads YFSETQ. CDR3 sequence: CASSPPDAEKLFF. The CDR3 nucleotides are TGCGCCAGCAGCCCCCCGGATGCGGAAAAACTGTTTTTT.

The rearrangement joins TRBV6-5 to TRBJ2-6, with unresolved D. Germline V gene data show CDR1 as MNHEY and CDR2 as SVGAGI. The CDR3 contains 14 residues. Between the trimmed V and J ends, which lost 8 bases and 0 bases, there was a span of 8 bases. The CDR3 reads CASELHSGANVLTF. CDR3 sequence (DNA): TGTGCCAGCGAGCTCCACTCTGGGGCCAACGTCCTGACTTTC.

The V and J genes are TRBV7-2 and TRBJ2-7, with TRBD2 identical over 8 bases. The V segment lost 4 bases and the J segment 6 bases; nucleotides outside the gene matches: 5. The CDR3 has 13 residues. Germline assignment: CDR1 SGHTA and CDR2 FQGNSA. The CDR3 DNA is TGTGCCAGCAGCTCCGGACTAGCCACCGAGCAGTACTTC. Its translation is CASSSGLATEQYF.

This chain connects TRBV9 to TRBJ2-1; D unclear. The CDR3 loop spans 18 amino acids. Trimming pared 4 bases from V and 3 bases from J, leaving 23 bases between. CDR1 and CDR2 from the germline V gene are SGDLS and YYNGEE. This chain's CDR3 is CASSPDPGSSSNYNEQFF. In DNA form, the CDR3 reads TGTGCCAGCAGCCCAGATCCGGGTTCCAGTAGTAACTACAATGAGCAGTTCTTC.

This clone was counted a few times. J is TRBJ1-4 and V is TRBV7-2; 9 bases agree with TRBD1. The J segment lost 8 bases and the V segment lost 5 bases, leaving 9 bases of the junction unmatched. Germline lookup yields CDR1 SGHTA and CDR2 FQGNSA. This CDR3 contains 15 residues. The DNA of the CDR3 is TGTGCCAGCAGCGACTGGGACAGGGCCGGGGAAAAACTGTTTTTT. Protein sequence: CASSDWDRAGEKLFF. Together with reference TRBV7-2 and TRBJ1-4, the CDR3 gives the full variable domain: GAGVSQSPSNKVTEKGKDVELRCDPISGHTALYWYRQSLGQGLEFLIYFQGNSAPDKSGLPSDRFSAERTGGSVSTLTIQRTQQEDSAVYLCASSDWDRAGEKLFFGSGTQLSVL.

This chain joins TRBV13 and TRBJ2-7, with D maybe TRBD1 (6 bases). The CDR3 runs 15 residues. Germline lookup yields CDR1 PRHDT and CDR2 FYEKMQ (reference sequence). Trimming removed 4 bases from V and 5 bases from J, with 18 bases in between. CDR3 sequence reads: CASSSRDTLDHEQYF. DNA of the CDR3: TGTGCCAGCAGCTCACGGGACACCCTGGACCACGAGCAGTACTTC. Full variable domain (rest looked up from reference TRBV13 and TRBJ2-7): AAGVIQSPRHLIKEKRETATLKCYPIPRHDTVYWYQQGPGQDPQFLISFYEKMQSDKGSIPDRFSAQQFSDYHSELNMSSLELGDSALYFCASSSRDTLDHEQYFGPGTRLTVT.

The genes are TRBV11-2 and TRBJ2-7; possible D gene TRBD2, 5 bases. In germline, CDR1 is SGHAT, CDR2 FQNNGV. V lost 4 bases, J lost 4 bases, and 11 bases lay in between. The CDR3 has 13 residues. In DNA, the CDR3 is TGTGCCAGCAGCTCCGGGAAGATGTACGAGCAGTACTTC. Translating gives CASSSGKMYEQYF.

In this sample, this clone turned up a few times. The chain uses TRBV5-4 and TRBJ2-2; 10 nucleotides align to TRBD1. Germline lookup yields CDR1 SGHNT and CDR2 YYREEE (reference sequence). The CDR3 is 17 residues long. With V trimmed by 2 bases and J by 3 bases, 7 bases remained unmatched. As DNA, the CDR3 is TGTGCCAGCAGCTTATGGGACAGGGGTGAGGACACCGGGGAGCTGTTTTTT. Protein: CASSLWDRGEDTGELFF.

The chain recombines TRBV29-1 with TRBJ2-1; 10 bases align to TRBD2. Germline values: CDR1 SQVTM, CDR2 ANQGSEA. Germline trimming cut 7 bases from V and 6 bases from J; bases unmatched to any gene: 12. CDR3 length: 15 amino acids. In nucleotides, the CDR3 is TGCAGCGCCGAGCCCCTAGCGGGAGTTATCAATGAGCAGTTCTTC. Its translation is CSAEPLAGVINEQFF.

V usage is TRBV19 and J usage is TRBJ1-2; possible D gene TRBD1, 6 bases. This CDR3 is built from 14 residues. Germline V lookup: CDR1 LNHDA, CDR2 SQIVND (reference sequence). V was clipped by 4 bases and J by 4 bases, with 13 bases between them. Written as DNA, the CDR3 is TGTGCCAGTAGTAGTCAGGGGTCCGGCTATGGCTACACCTTC. It yields the protein CASSSQGSGYGYTF.

This clone was observed a few times. V usage is TRBV28 and J usage is TRBJ2-3, with D tentatively TRBD1 or TRBD2 (6 bases each). V lost 3 bases and J 5 bases, leaving 9 bases between the germline ends. In germline, CDR1 is MDHEN, CDR2 SYDVKM. The CDR3 extends over 13 amino acids. As DNA, the CDR3 is TGTGCCAGCAGTTTGGAGGGGGGAGATACGCAGTATTTT. Protein sequence: CASSLEGGDTQYF.

The rearrangement uses TRBV4-1 and TRBJ2-7; a weak D match, TRBD1 (5 bases). V dropped 4 bases and J dropped 4 bases, with 11 bases sitting between them. Germline V gene sequence: CDR1 MGHRA, CDR2 YSYEKL. The CDR3 is made up of 13 amino acids. Here the CDR3 DNA reads TGCGCCAGCAGCCTTAGGGGAAGATACGAGCAGTACTTC. Its translation is CASSLRGRYEQYF.

The chain is built from TRBV11-2 and TRBJ1-6; 7 bases match TRBD1. Germline loops: CDR1 SGHAT, CDR2 FQNNGV. After removal of 6 bases from V and 5 bases from J, the junction contained 7 bases not matched to a gene. CDR3 length equals 15 residues. The CDR3, as DNA: TGTGCCAGCAGAACCCGGGACAGTCATAATTCACCCCTCCACTTT. Residues: CASRTRDSHNSPLHF.

The V gene is TRBV6-5, the J gene TRBJ2-1; D is ambiguous. CDR3 length: 13 amino acids. The V gene lost 2 bases and the J gene lost 3 bases, with 5 bases spanning the gap. Per the germline V gene, CDR1 is MNHEY and CDR2 is SVGAGI. The chain's CDR3 is CASSYANYNEQFF. DNA for the CDR3: TGTGCCAGCAGTTACGCGAACTACAATGAGCAGTTCTTC.

The rearrangement uses TRBV6-5 and TRBJ2-7; perhaps TRBD1 as D (6 bases). Per germline, CDR1 MNHEY and CDR2 SVGAGI. This CDR3 has 16 amino acids. V was cut by 2 bases and J by 0 bases, with 14 bases left in between. CDR3 sequence (DNA): TGTGCCAGCAGTTACAGTCTCCGGGACACCTCCTACGAGCAGTACTTC. Protein: CASSYSLRDTSYEQYF.

The chain links TRBV2 to TRBJ2-5, with D perhaps being TRBD1 or TRBD2 (5 bases each). Germline V gene sequence: CDR1 SNHLY, CDR2 FYNNEI. The V end lost 3 bases, the J end lost 1 base, and 12 bases lay between the germline ends. CDR3 size: 15 residues. CDR3 sequence reads: CASSEGLSGQETQYF. The CDR3 coding sequence is TGTGCCAGCAGTGAGGGGCTGAGCGGCCAAGAGACCCAGTACTTC.

This chain links TRBV27 with TRBJ2-7; D unresolved. V was pared by 4 bases and J by 0 bases, with 7 bases between. The V gene's germline CDR1 is MNHEY and CDR2 SMNVEV (reference sequence). The CDR3 spans 13 residues. The CDR3 nucleotides are TGTGCCAGCAGTTCGGCAGACTCCTACGAGCAGTACTTC. Translation gives CASSSADSYEQYF.

This sequence joins TRBV4-3 and TRBJ2-7; D remains unclear. The CDR3 covers 15 residues. Germline assignment: CDR1 LGHNA and CDR2 YSLEER. V was shortened by 0 bases and J by 2 bases, with 11 bases between the two germline ends. This chain's CDR3 is CASSQDRVSTYEQYF. In nucleotides, the CDR3 is TGCGCCAGCAGCCAAGATCGGGTCAGTACCTACGAGCAGTACTTC.